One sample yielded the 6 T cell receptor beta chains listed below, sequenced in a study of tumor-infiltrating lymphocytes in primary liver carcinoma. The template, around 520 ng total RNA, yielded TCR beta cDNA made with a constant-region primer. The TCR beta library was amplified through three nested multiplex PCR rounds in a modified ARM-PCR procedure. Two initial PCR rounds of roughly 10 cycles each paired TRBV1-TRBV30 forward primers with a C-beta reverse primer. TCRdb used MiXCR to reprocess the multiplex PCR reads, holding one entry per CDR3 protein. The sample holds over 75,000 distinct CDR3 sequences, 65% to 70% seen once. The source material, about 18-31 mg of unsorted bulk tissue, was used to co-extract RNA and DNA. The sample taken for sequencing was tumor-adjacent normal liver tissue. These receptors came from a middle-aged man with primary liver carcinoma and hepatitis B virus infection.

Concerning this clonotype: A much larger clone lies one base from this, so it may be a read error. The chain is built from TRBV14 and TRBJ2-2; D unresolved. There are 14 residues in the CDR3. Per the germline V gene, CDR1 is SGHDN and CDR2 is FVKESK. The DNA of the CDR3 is TGTGCCAGCAACCAATCAGTAATCACCGGGGAGCTGTTTTTT. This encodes CASNQSVITGELFF.

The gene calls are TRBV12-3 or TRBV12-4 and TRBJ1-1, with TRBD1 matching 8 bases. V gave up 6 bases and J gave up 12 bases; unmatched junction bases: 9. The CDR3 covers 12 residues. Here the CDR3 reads CASSRGDRGTFF. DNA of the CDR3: TGTGCCAGCAGCCGCGGAGACAGGGGCACTTTCTTT.

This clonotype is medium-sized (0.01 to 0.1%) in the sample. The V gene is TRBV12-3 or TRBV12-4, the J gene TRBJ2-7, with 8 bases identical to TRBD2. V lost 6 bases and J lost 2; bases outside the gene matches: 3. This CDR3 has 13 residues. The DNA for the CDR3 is TGTGCCAGCAGCTTGCGGGAGGCCTACGAGCAGTACTTC. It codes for CASSLREAYEQYF.

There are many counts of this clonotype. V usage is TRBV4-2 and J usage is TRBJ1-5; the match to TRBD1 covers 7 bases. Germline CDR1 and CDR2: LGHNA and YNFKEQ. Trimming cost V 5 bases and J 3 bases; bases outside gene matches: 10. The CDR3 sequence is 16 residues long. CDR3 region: CASSTRTGDLNQPQHF. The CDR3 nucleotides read TGTGCCAGCAGCACCCGGACAGGAGACCTCAATCAGCCCCAGCATTTT.

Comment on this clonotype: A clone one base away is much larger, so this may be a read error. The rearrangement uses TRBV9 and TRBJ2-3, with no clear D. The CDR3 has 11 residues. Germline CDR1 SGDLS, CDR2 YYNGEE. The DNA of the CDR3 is TGTGCCGGCAGCGTAGGAGATACGCAGTATTTT. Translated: CAGSVGDTQYF.

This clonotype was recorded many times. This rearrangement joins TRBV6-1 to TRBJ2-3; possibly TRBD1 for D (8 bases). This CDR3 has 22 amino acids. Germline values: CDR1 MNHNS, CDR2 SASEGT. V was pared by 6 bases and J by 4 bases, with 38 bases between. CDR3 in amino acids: CASSPDRVRWGSAGARADTQYF. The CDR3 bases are TGTGCCAGCAGCCCGGACAGGGTCCGTTGGGGTTCGGCGGGAGCTCGGGCAGATACGCAGTATTTT.